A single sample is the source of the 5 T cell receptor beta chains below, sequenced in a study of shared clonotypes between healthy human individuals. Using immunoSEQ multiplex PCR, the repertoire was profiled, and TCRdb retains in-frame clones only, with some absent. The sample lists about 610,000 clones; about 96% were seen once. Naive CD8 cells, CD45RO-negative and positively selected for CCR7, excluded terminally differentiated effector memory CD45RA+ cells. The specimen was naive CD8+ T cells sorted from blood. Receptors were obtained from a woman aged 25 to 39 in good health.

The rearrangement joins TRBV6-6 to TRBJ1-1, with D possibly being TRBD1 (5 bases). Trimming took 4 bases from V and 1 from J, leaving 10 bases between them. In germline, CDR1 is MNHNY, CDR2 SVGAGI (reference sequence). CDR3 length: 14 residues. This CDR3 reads CASSFGGQNTEAFF. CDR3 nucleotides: TGTGCCAGCAGTTTCGGGGGTCAGAACACTGAAGCTTTCTTT.

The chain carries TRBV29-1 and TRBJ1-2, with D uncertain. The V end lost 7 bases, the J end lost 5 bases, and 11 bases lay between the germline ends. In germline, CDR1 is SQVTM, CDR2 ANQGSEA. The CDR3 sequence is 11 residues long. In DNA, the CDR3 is TGCAGCGGCCGGGTGGATTATGGCTACACCTTC. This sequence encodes CSGRVDYGYTF.

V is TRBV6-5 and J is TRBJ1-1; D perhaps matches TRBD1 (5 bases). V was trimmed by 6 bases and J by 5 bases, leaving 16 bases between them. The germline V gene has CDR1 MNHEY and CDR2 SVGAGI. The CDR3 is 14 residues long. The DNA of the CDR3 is TGTGCCAGCAGGAGTCGGGGGTTGGGGACTGAAGCTTTCTTT. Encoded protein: CASRSRGLGTEAFF.

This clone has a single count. The CDR3 region has the DNA TGTGCCAGCAGCATAGCGGGTGGGACCACAGATACGCAGTATTTT. As protein: CASSIAGGTTDTQYF. The chain has TRBV11-2 and TRBJ2-3; 7 bases match TRBD2. J lost 2 bases, V lost 5 bases, and 7 bases had no gene match. CDR1 is SGHAT, CDR2 FQNNGV, per germline. The CDR3 contains 15 residues.

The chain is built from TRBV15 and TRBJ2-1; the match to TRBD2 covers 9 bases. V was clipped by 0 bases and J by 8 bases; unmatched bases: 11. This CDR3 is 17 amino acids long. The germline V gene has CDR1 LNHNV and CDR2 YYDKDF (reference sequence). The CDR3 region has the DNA TGTGCCACCAGCAGAGATCCGGGACTAGCTTCCTTCGATGAGCAGTTCTTC. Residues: CATSRDPGLASFDEQFF.